This paragraph reports one T cell receptor beta chain. As yet, its antigen is unknown. This entry is derived from a study of shared clonotypes between healthy human individuals. General study findings and limits: The study generally estimated greater richness for naive than memory subsets.

Naive CD8 cells, CD45RO-negative and positively selected for CCR7, excluded terminally differentiated effector memory CD45RA+ cells. The table came from immunoSEQ multiplex PCR; TCRdb's copy has only in-frame clones and leaves some out. The repertoire consists of approximately 590,000 clones, with about 95% occurring once and the leading ten covering roughly 0.1%. The sequence came from a woman in her twenties or thirties in good health. The sequenced sample was naive CD8+ T cells sorted from blood.

CDR3 residues: CASSSDTGLFQPQHF. The CDR3 coding sequence is TGTGCCAGCAGTTCAGATACAGGGTTGTTCCAGCCCCAGCATTTT. This sequence joins TRBV28 and TRBJ1-5, with D possibly being TRBD1 (6 bases). CDR1 and CDR2 (germline): MDHEN, SYDVKM. This CDR3 region has 15 residues. Trimming removed 4 bases at V and 7 bases at J, with 17 bases between.